The clone carrying this T cell receptor beta chain has a count of ten or more. Each molecule of TCR cDNA was tagged with one unique molecular identifier. In TCRdb, the 5' RACE reads were re-called with MiXCR into one record per CDR3 protein. This repertoire shows more than 6,500 distinct CDR3 sequences, around 4% found once; its top ten account for roughly a quarter. The record originates from a study of spatial heterogeneity in lung cancer. About the research overall: More beta-chain than alpha-chain sequences were consistently detected. A unique TCR and UMI combination showed up more than ten times in raw reads, on average.

Noted time point: sample taken at primary tumor resection. Without sorting, whole RNA was sequenced from tumor, nontumor lung or frozen PBMC. The donors were 72 patients with non-small cell lung cancer that was early-stage and untreated. V lost 8 bases to trimming and J lost 3 bases; unmatched junction nucleotides: 4. From germline, CDR1 is SNHLY and CDR2 FYNNEI. The CDR3 runs 13 residues. The sample in question was normal lung tissue next to the tumor, obtained at surgery. The TCR was taken from a female donor with early-stage non-small cell lung cancer. The chain combines TRBV2 with TRBJ2-5; 9 positions agree with TRBD1. CDR3 sequence (DNA): TGTGCCAGCCTGGGACAGGGCGAAGAGACCCAGTACTTC. Its translation: CASLGQGEETQYF.